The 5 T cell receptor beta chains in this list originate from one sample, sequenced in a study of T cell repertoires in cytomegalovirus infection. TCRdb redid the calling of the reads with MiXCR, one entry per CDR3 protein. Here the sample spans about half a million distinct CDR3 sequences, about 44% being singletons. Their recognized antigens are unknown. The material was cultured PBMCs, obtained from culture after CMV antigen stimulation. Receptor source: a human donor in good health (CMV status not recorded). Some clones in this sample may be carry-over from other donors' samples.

The DNA for the CDR3 is TGTGCCAGCGGGGGACTAGCGGCGAACAATGAGCAGTTCTTC. Translation gives CASGGLAANNEQFF. J is TRBJ2-1 and V is TRBV6-5, with 11 bases that match TRBD2. This CDR3 is built from 14 residues. Per the germline V gene, CDR1 is MNHEY and CDR2 is SVGAGI. The ends lost 8 bases at V and 5 bases at J; junction bases unmatched: 5.

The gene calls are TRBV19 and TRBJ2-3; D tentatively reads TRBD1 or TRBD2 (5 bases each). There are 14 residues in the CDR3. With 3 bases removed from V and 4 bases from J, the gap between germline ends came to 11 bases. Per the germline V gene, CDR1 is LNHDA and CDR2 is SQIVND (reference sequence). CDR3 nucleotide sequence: TGTGCCAGTAGTATTAGAGGGGACCCAGATACGCAGTATTTT. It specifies CASSIRGDPDTQYF.

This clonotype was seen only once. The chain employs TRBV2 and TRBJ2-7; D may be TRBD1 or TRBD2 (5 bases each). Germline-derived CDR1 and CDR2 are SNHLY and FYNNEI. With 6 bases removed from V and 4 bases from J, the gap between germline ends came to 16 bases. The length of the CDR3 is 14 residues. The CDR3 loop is CASRPRVGRYEQYF. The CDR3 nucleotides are TGTGCCAGCAGACCCAGGGTGGGGAGATACGAGCAGTACTTC.

The CDR3 protein is CASRGLEYNEQFF. The DNA of the CDR3 is TGTGCCAGCAGAGGGTTGGAATACAATGAGCAGTTCTTC. J is TRBJ2-1 and V is TRBV11-2, with unresolved D. V gave up 6 bases and J gave up 4 bases, with 10 bases separating them. Per germline, CDR1 SGHAT and CDR2 FQNNGV. This CDR3 region has 13 residues.

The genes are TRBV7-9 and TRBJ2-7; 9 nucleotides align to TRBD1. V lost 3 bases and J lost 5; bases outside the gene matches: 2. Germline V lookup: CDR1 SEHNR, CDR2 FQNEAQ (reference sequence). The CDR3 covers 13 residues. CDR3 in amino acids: CASSFWDRDEQYF. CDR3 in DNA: TGTGCCAGCAGCTTCTGGGACAGGGACGAGCAGTACTTC.